The 24 T cell receptor beta chains given below trace back to one sample, sequenced in a study of human CD8 memory T cell subsets. The authors made TCR beta libraries using UMI-labeled 5' RACE. TCRdb reprocessed the 5' RACE reads; each CDR3 protein has one entry and no DNA is given. Here the sample table reports about 9,300 distinct CDR3 sequences. Sequencing was carried out using CD8+ T cells from PBMCs. All receptors derive from a human donor in good health.

The chain employs TRBV12-3 or TRBV12-4 and TRBJ2-7; TCRdb selects TRBD1, and the lack of DNA leaves this call unchecked. This CDR3 contains 14 residues. The CDR3 loop reads CASSPAGQIYEQYF.

The J gene is TRBJ1-1, the V gene TRBV29-1. Per the germline V gene, CDR1 is SQVTM and CDR2 is ANQGSEA. The CDR3 runs to 13 residues. The CDR3 loop is CSAGGGGGTEAFF.

The CDR3 spells CASSPFSASGSSYNEQFF. This rearrangement joins TRBV11-2 to TRBJ2-1; the TCRdb call, TRBD2, lacks DNA for checking. Per the germline V gene, CDR1 is SGHAT and CDR2 is FQNNGV. The CDR3 extends over 18 amino acids.

This rearrangement joins TRBV11-2 to TRBJ1-6. Looked up from germline, CDR1 is SGHAT and CDR2 is FQNNGV. The CDR3 length is 16 residues. The CDR3 sequence: CASSHHGGSYNSPLHF.

The chain combines TRBV7-6 with TRBJ2-5; the D call from TCRdb, TRBD1, cannot be confirmed without DNA. CDR1 is SGHVS and CDR2 is FNYEAQ in the germline V gene. The CDR3 totals 16 residues. CDR3 in amino acids: CASSSRQGVYRETQYF.

The V call is TRBV5-1, the J call TRBJ2-1; absent DNA, TCRdb's TRBD2 call cannot be checked. Germline V lookup: CDR1 SGHRS, CDR2 YFSETQ. The CDR3 runs to 16 residues. CDR3: CASSFSAGSSYNEQFF.

The rearrangement links TRBV7-2 to TRBJ2-7. This CDR3 is 14 amino acids long. CDR1 is SGHTA and CDR2 is FQGNSA in the germline V gene. The chain's CDR3 is CASSFSGSPYEQYF.

The chain uses TRBV7-9 and TRBJ1-2; the D call of TRBD1 rests on TCRdb alone, since no DNA is present to check it. Germline V gene data show CDR1 as SEHNR and CDR2 as FQNEAQ (reference sequence). This CDR3 comprises 12 residues. The CDR3 loop is CASSLVGDGYTF.

The chain's CDR3 is CASSQQTSGSYEQYF. V is TRBV4-1 and J is TRBJ2-7; with no DNA, the TCRdb D assignment of TRBD2 cannot be verified. The CDR3 runs 15 residues. Germline V CDR1 and CDR2: MGHRA, YSYEKL.

The gene calls are TRBV7-3 and TRBJ2-2; TCRdb returns TRBD1, unconfirmable since there is no DNA. CDR3 length: 19 residues. Germline V gene sequence: CDR1 SGHTA, CDR2 FQGTGA. This CDR3 is CASSYTAPGRLANTGELFF.

The V gene is TRBV30, the J gene TRBJ2-1. This CDR3 region has 12 residues. The V gene's germline CDR1 is GTSNPN and CDR2 SVGIG (reference sequence). The CDR3 reads CAWSEQNNEQFF.

This clonotype is identified as medium-sized from frequency. V usage is TRBV6-2 or TRBV6-3 and J usage is TRBJ2-1; TCRdb indicates TRBD2, and absent DNA this call remains unverified. The germline V gene encodes CDR1 MNHEY and CDR2 SVGEGT. The CDR3 consists of 16 residues. The CDR3 sequence is CASSYLAEAPNNEQFF.

By frequency, this clonotype registers medium-sized. The V and J genes are TRBV19 and TRBJ1-4; with no DNA, the TCRdb D assignment of TRBD1 cannot be verified. The length of the CDR3 is 15 residues. Germline CDR1 LNHDA, CDR2 SQIVND (reference sequence). CDR3 sequence: CASSMGQTINEKLFF. Together with reference TRBV19 and TRBJ1-4, the CDR3 gives the full variable domain: DGGITQSPKYLFRKEGQNVTLSCEQNLNHDAMYWYRQDPGQGLRLIYYSQIVNDFQKGDIAEGYSVSREKKESFPLTVTSAQKNPTAFYLCASSMGQTINEKLFFGSGTQLSVL.

The chain joins TRBV19 to TRBJ2-1; TCRdb proposes TRBD2, but this gene call is untestable without DNA. Germline V gene data show CDR1 as LNHDA and CDR2 as SQIVND (reference sequence). This CDR3 is built from 15 residues. The CDR3 protein is CASSISLAEYNEQFF.

This chain connects TRBV7-3 to TRBJ2-7; the TRBD2 assignment by TCRdb is unverifiable without DNA. The CDR3 loop spans 15 amino acids. Looked up from germline, CDR1 is SGHTA and CDR2 is FQGTGA. CDR3 residues: CASSPRASGLYEQYF.

This chain links TRBV11-2 with TRBJ2-2; absent DNA, TCRdb's TRBD1 call cannot be checked. The V gene's germline CDR1 is SGHAT and CDR2 FQNNGV. The CDR3 has 15 amino acids. CDR3 loop: CASSPRTGNTGELFF.

This chain joins TRBV29-1 and TRBJ2-3; TCRdb's D call of TRBD2 is untestable without DNA. Per the germline V gene, CDR1 is SQVTM and CDR2 is ANQGSEA. This CDR3 contains 16 residues. The CDR3 spells CSVDGLAGDGTDTQYF.

V usage is TRBV13 and J usage is TRBJ1-3; the D gene TCRdb calls, TRBD1, cannot be checked with no DNA. The CDR3 sequence is 19 residues long. CDR1 and CDR2 from the germline V gene are PRHDT and FYEKMQ (reference sequence). This CDR3 reads CASSLGLIRQASSGNTIYF.

This chain uses TRBV28 with TRBJ2-7; absent DNA, TCRdb's TRBD1 call cannot be checked. Germline V gives CDR1 MDHEN, CDR2 SYDVKM. This CDR3 contains 16 residues. The CDR3 is CASSLGDRADGWEQYF.

V gene TRBV5-4 combines with J gene TRBJ2-1; the D gene TCRdb calls, TRBD2, cannot be checked with no DNA. Per the germline V gene, CDR1 is SGHNT and CDR2 is YYREEE (reference sequence). CDR3 length equals 18 residues. This CDR3 reads CASSLDLRLAVVFHEQFF. The variable domain in full, completed from reference TRBV5-4 and TRBJ2-1, reads ETGVTQSPTHLIKTRGQQVTLRCSSQSGHNTVSWYQQALGQGPQFIFQYYREEENGRGNFPPRFSGLQFPNYSSELNVNALELDDSALYLCASSLDLRLAVVFHEQFFGPGTRLTVL.

In terms of frequency, this clonotype is medium-sized. The chain joins TRBV7-6 to TRBJ1-2; the D call of TRBD1 rests on TCRdb alone, since no DNA is present to check it. The CDR3 loop spans 18 amino acids. The V gene's germline CDR1 is SGHVS and CDR2 FNYEAQ. CDR3 sequence: CASSLESAGSRLDYGYTF. The full variable domain, rest sourced from reference TRBV7-6 and TRBJ1-2, is GAGVSQSPRYKVTKRGQDVALRCDPISGHVSLYWYRQALGQGPEFLTYFNYEAQQDKSGLPNDRFSAERPEGSISTLTIQRTEQRDSAMYRCASSLESAGSRLDYGYTFGSGTRLTVV.

The rearrangement links TRBV11-3 to TRBJ2-1; TCRdb returns TRBD2, unconfirmable since there is no DNA. CDR3 size: 16 residues. Germline values: CDR1 SGHNT, CDR2 YENEEA. This CDR3 is CASSPAGDYGRNEQFF.

This clonotype registers medium-sized by frequency. This chain links TRBV12-3 or TRBV12-4 with TRBJ2-1; checking the TCRdb D call of TRBD2 is not possible without DNA. The CDR3 is 17 residues long. CDR3 loop: CASRGTSGSNYYNEQFF.

The V gene is TRBV5-6, the J gene TRBJ2-2. Germline-derived CDR1 and CDR2 are SGHDT and YYEEEE. The CDR3 has 12 residues. The CDR3 is CASSWDTGELFF. The full variable domain, in which reference TRBV5-6 and TRBJ2-2 provide the parts outside the CDR3, is DAGVTQSPTHLIKTRGQQVTLRCSPKSGHDTVSWYQQALGQGPQFIFQYYEEEERQRGNFPDRFSGHQFPNYSSELNVNALLLGDSALYLCASSWDTGELFFGEGSRLTVL.